The next 22 T cell receptor beta chains were all read from a single sample in a study of T cells in Graves' hyperthyroidism and ophthalmopathy. RNA transcripts yielded amplified TCR beta CDR3 regions. The HTBI primer set was used in a first-round RT-PCR of the TCR CDR3. Using its own MiXCR run on the multiplex PCR reads, TCRdb lists one record per CDR3 protein. Of about 360,000 distinct CDR3 sequences listed, roughly 25% are singletons. Specimen: blood. These TCRs come from a man aged 45-60 years with Graves' hyperthyroidism.

This clonotype was seen only a few times. Since a much larger clone is just one base distant, this may be a read error. The chain uses TRBV2 and TRBJ2-3, with D possibly TRBD2 on 6 matching bases. Looked up from germline, CDR1 is SNHLY and CDR2 is FYNNEI. CDR3 length: 13 residues. The CDR3 loop reads CASKGLHTGTQYF. Here the CDR3 DNA reads TGTGCCAGCAAGGGACTCCACACAGGTACGCAGTATTTT.

In this sample, this clonotype turned up once. J is TRBJ2-2 and V is TRBV28, with D maybe TRBD1 (5 bases). The germline gives CDR1 MDHEN, CDR2 SYDVKM. The V end was cut by 6 bases, the J end by 5 bases, with 10 bases between. The length of the CDR3 is 13 residues. The CDR3 spells CASRETDTGELFF. In DNA, the CDR3 is TGTGCCAGCAGGGAGACAGATACCGGGGAGCTGTTTTTT. Looking up the rest from reference TRBV28 and TRBJ2-2 gives the full variable domain: DVKVTQSSRYLVKRTGEKVFLECVQDMDHENMFWYRQDPGLGLRLIYFSYDVKMKEKGDIPEGYSVSREKKERFSLILESASTNQTSMYLCASRETDTGELFFGEGSRLTVL.

This clonotype was detected many times. The rearrangement links TRBV20-1 to TRBJ1-1, with unresolved D. The CDR3 extends over 13 amino acids. Trimming took off 2 bases at V and 2 bases at J, with 9 bases between the two ends. The germline V gene has CDR1 DFQATT and CDR2 SNEGSKA (reference sequence). The CDR3 sequence: CSARSQLNTEAFF. The CDR3 DNA is TGCAGTGCTAGAAGTCAGCTCAACACTGAAGCTTTCTTT.

The V gene is TRBV24-1, the J gene TRBJ1-5; 9 nucleotides line up with TRBD1. Germline CDR1 KGHDR, CDR2 SFDVKD. The CDR3 runs 15 residues. V shed 3 bases, J shed 6 bases, and the junction held 5 bases outside the gene matches. The CDR3 protein is CATSDGDRAGQPQHF. CDR3 nucleotide sequence: TGTGCCACCAGTGATGGGGACAGGGCGGGTCAGCCCCAGCATTTT.

The chain joins TRBV20-1 to TRBJ2-1; no firm D call. The CDR3 totals 15 residues. V lost 6 bases and J lost 8, with 23 bases in between. Germline V gene sequence: CDR1 DFQATT, CDR2 SNEGSKA (reference sequence). Written as DNA, the CDR3 is TGCAGTGCGAGCCGGACCCCCATTCTCAGCGATGAGCAGTTCTTC. This sequence encodes CSASRTPILSDEQFF.

This clonotype was seen only once. Since a much larger clone is just one base distant, this may be a read error. The CDR3 reads CASSRALGLAVSEQFF. The DNA for the CDR3 is TGTGCCAGCAGCCGAGCTCTTGGACTAGCGGTTTCTGAGCAGTTCTTC. V and J are TRBV3-1 and TRBJ2-1; 10 bases fit TRBD2. V was pared by 4 bases and J by 9 bases, with 12 bases of the junction left unmatched. The CDR3 is 16 residues long. Germline assignment: CDR1 LGHDT and CDR2 YNNKEL (reference sequence).

This clonotype was recorded many times. The chain employs TRBV20-1 and TRBJ2-7, with TRBD2 identical over 8 bases. The CDR3 runs 14 residues. V lost 1 base, J lost 3 bases, and 5 bases stayed unmatched. Per the germline V gene, CDR1 is DFQATT and CDR2 is SNEGSKA (reference sequence). CDR3 DNA sequence: TGCAGTGCTAGAGGACCGACTAGCGACTACGAGCAGTACTTC. It specifies CSARGPTSDYEQYF.

The chain uses TRBV20-1 and TRBJ2-3, with 8 bases matching TRBD2. The germline V gene encodes CDR1 DFQATT and CDR2 SNEGSKA (reference sequence). The CDR3 loop spans 15 amino acids. V lost 5 bases to trimming and J lost 2 bases; unmatched junction nucleotides: 9. CDR3 residues: CSAQLLAEITDTQYF. The CDR3 coding sequence is TGCAGTGCTCAATTACTAGCGGAAATCACAGATACGCAGTATTTT.

V is TRBV7-8 and J is TRBJ2-2; 12 bases match TRBD2. Germline V lookup: CDR1 SGHVS, CDR2 FQNEAQ. The junction had 12 bases not matched to a gene; V was cut back by 7 bases and J by 6 bases. This CDR3 is built from 17 residues. This CDR3 is CASNHRLAGDVSGELFF. The DNA of the CDR3 is TGTGCCAGCAACCACCGACTAGCGGGAGATGTCTCCGGGGAGCTGTTTTTT. The variable domain in full, with the rest retrieved from reference TRBV7-8 and TRBJ2-2, is GAGVSQSPRYKVAKRGQDVALRCDPISGHVSLFWYQQALGQGPEFLTYFQNEAQLDKSGLPSDRFFAERPEGSVSTLKIQRTQQEDSAVYLCASNHRLAGDVSGELFFGEGSRLTVL.

This clonotype was counted between two and nine times. The chain employs TRBV20-1 and TRBJ2-7; 7 bases agree with TRBD2. Per the germline V gene, CDR1 is DFQATT and CDR2 is SNEGSKA (reference sequence). This CDR3 has 14 amino acids. With V trimmed by 0 bases and J by 3 bases, 5 bases remained unmatched. CDR3 sequence (DNA): TGCAGTGCTAGAGATCTCCAGCGGGGCTACGAGCAGTACTTC. It translates to CSARDLQRGYEQYF.

The chain uses TRBV2 and TRBJ1-2; 8 bases match TRBD1. CDR3 length equals 14 residues. V shed 3 bases, J shed 2 bases, and the junction held 2 bases outside the gene matches. Germline lookup yields CDR1 SNHLY and CDR2 FYNNEI. In nucleotides, the CDR3 is TGTGCCAGCAGTGACGGACAGGGCAACTATGGCTACACCTTC. Its protein is CASSDGQGNYGYTF.

This clonotype has a count of ten or more. This chain connects TRBV2 to TRBJ2-7; D possibly corresponds to TRBD1 (5 bases). V dropped 2 bases and J dropped 0 bases, with 14 bases sitting between them. This CDR3 comprises 16 residues. Germline V CDR1 and CDR2: SNHLY, FYNNEI. The CDR3 region is CASSETVQGVSYEQYF. The CDR3, as DNA: TGTGCCAGCAGTGAAACCGTCCAGGGTGTCTCCTACGAGCAGTACTTC. Full variable domain (remainder filled in from reference TRBV2 and TRBJ2-7): EPEVTQTPSHQVTQMGQEVILRCVPISNHLYFYWYRQILGQKVEFLVSFYNNEISEKSEIFDDQFSVERPDGSNFTLKIRSTKLEDSAMYFCASSETVQGVSYEQYFGPGTRLTVT.

The chain uses TRBV3-1 and TRBJ1-5, with D possibly being TRBD1 (6 bases). CDR3 length: 17 amino acids. Per the germline V gene, CDR1 is LGHDT and CDR2 is YNNKEL (reference sequence). V lost 4 bases and J 0 bases, leaving 16 bases between the germline ends. The CDR3 loop is CASSPITWTVSNQPQHF. CDR3 DNA sequence: TGTGCCAGCAGCCCGATTACCTGGACAGTTAGCAATCAGCCCCAGCATTTT.

V gene TRBV18 combines with J gene TRBJ1-1, with D uncertain. The CDR3 length is 15 residues. With 2 bases removed from V and 1 base from J, the gap between germline ends came to 11 bases. The V gene's germline CDR1 is KGHSH and CDR2 LQKENI. DNA for the CDR3: TGTGCCAGCTCACCATTCCTGTCCCAGAACACTGAAGCTTTCTTT. It is translated as CASSPFLSQNTEAFF.

This clonotype was found a few times. This chain connects TRBV3-1 to TRBJ2-5; 9 nucleotides align to TRBD2. This CDR3 comprises 17 residues. Germline-derived CDR1 and CDR2 are LGHDT and YNNKEL (reference sequence). The junction had 15 bases not matched to a gene; V was cut back by 5 bases and J by 5 bases. CDR3 in amino acids: CASSTVPLSGRRETQYF. The CDR3 coding sequence is TGTGCCAGCAGCACCGTTCCCCTTAGCGGGAGACGGGAGACCCAGTACTTC.

In this sample, this clonotype turned up many times. The chain recombines TRBV11-2 with TRBJ2-7; D perhaps matches TRBD2 (5 bases). Germline V lookup: CDR1 SGHAT, CDR2 FQNNGV. Deletions cut 0 bases from V and 3 bases from J, with 9 bases between. This CDR3 comprises 14 residues. The CDR3 nucleotides are TGTGCCAGCAGCTTAGAAATTGAGGGCTACGAGCAGTACTTC. Translation: CASSLEIEGYEQYF.

This clonotype was observed a single time. At one end the junction does not follow the germline gene, possibly because of a read error. V is TRBV11-2 and J is TRBJ2-1; 7 bases match TRBD2. CDR3 length: 17 residues. From germline, CDR1 is SGHAT and CDR2 FQNNGV. The CDR3 coding sequence is TGTGCCAGCAGCTTAGTAGAAGTAGCGGGCCCAAGGAATGAGCCGTTCTTC. It specifies CASSLVEVAGPRNEPFF.

At least ten counts were recorded for this clonotype. The chain carries TRBV11-2 and TRBJ2-3, with 13 bases matching TRBD2. The CDR3 runs to 16 residues. V gave up 5 bases and J gave up 3 bases; unmatched junction bases: 5. The germline V gene has CDR1 SGHAT and CDR2 FQNNGV. This CDR3 reads CASSRLAGGGTDTQYF. In nucleotides, the CDR3 is TGTGCCAGCAGCCGACTAGCGGGAGGTGGTACAGATACGCAGTATTTT.

DNA for the CDR3: TGTGCCAGCAGCCAAGGAGGGCAGGGCGGAAGGTCACCCCTCCACTTT. This gives the protein CASSQGGQGGRSPLHF. V and J are TRBV2 and TRBJ1-6; D possibly corresponds to TRBD1 (5 bases). Germline V gene data show CDR1 as SNHLY and CDR2 as FYNNEI. V was pared by 6 bases and J by 10 bases, with 22 bases between. CDR3 length: 16 residues.

This clonotype was found a few times. The chain couples TRBV3-1 to TRBJ2-4; TRBD2 agrees at 7 bases. Trimming took 1 base from V and 6 from J; bases not matched to a gene: 6. Germline V lookup: CDR1 LGHDT, CDR2 YNNKEL (reference sequence). CDR3 length: 15 residues. CDR3 in amino acids: CASSQGGTGGNIQYF. The CDR3 nucleotides are TGTGCCAGCAGCCAAGGTGGAACGGGGGGAAACATTCAGTACTTC.

This clonotype came up a few times. The chain links TRBV3-1 to TRBJ1-2; tentative D call: TRBD1 (5 bases). The CDR3 consists of 12 residues. Trimming stripped 5 bases from V and 7 bases from J, with 11 bases between. Germline V lookup: CDR1 LGHDT, CDR2 YNNKEL (reference sequence). CDR3 sequence: CASSMRDRGYTF. The CDR3, as DNA: TGTGCCAGCAGCATGCGGGACCGTGGCTACACCTTC.

This clonotype was detected many times. This sequence joins TRBV5-1 and TRBJ2-1; weak D call: TRBD2 (6 bases). Germline CDR1 is SGHRS and CDR2 is YFSETQ. CDR3 length equals 15 residues. V lost 0 bases and J 4 bases, leaving 11 bases between the germline ends. The CDR3 loop reads CASSLGAGQYNEQFF. CDR3 DNA sequence: TGCGCCAGCAGCTTGGGGGCGGGGCAATACAATGAGCAGTTCTTC.